The rows below give T cell receptor beta chains drawn from one sample of a study of blood T cells in healthy people across ages. TCRdb processed the 5' RACE reads anew with MiXCR; each CDR3 protein has one entry. In the table there are 1,500,000 or so distinct CDR3 sequences, roughly 59% of which are singletons. The material sequenced was blood. All receptors come from a man aged 18 to 29 in good health. CDR3s include the opening cysteine and the closing phenylalanine or tryptophan. D genes are given only for firm matches. Where a row states a size, it is once, few, many or the class of an expanded clone; other rows omit it.

J: TRBJ1-2; V: TRBV6-6; D: .; size: many; DNA: TGTGCCAGCAGTCCCGGCTTAAACTATGGCTACACCTTC; CDR3: CASSPGLNYGYTF
J: TRBJ2-3; V: TRBV20-1; D: TRBD1; size: once; DNA: TGCAGTGCTGTTGATGGGACAGGGGGCACAGATACGCAGTATTTT; CDR3: CSAVDGTGGTDTQYF
J: TRBJ2-3; V: TRBV13; D: .; size: few; DNA: TGTGCCAGCTCGGAGGATGTAAGCACAGATACGCAGTATTTT; CDR3: CASSEDVSTDTQYF
J: TRBJ2-7; V: TRBV5-1; D: .; size: .; DNA: TGCGCCAGCAGCTTGGGGGGGACTTATACCTACGAGCAGTACTTC; CDR3: CASSLGGTYTYEQYF
J: TRBJ1-5; V: TRBV20-1; D: TRBD1; size: few; DNA: TGCAGTGCTTCACCGGACAGGGAAGTTTTCAATCAGCCCCAGCATTTT; CDR3: CSASPDREVFNQPQHF
J: TRBJ2-5; V: TRBV7-9; D: .; size: .; DNA: TGTGCCAGCAGCTTTACTAGAGAGACCCAGTACTTC; CDR3: CASSFTRETQYF
J: TRBJ2-2; V: TRBV6-4; D: TRBD2; size: many; DNA: TGTGCCAGCAGCGGAACTAGCGGGGGGGCCGCCGGGGAGCTGTTTTTT; CDR3: CASSGTSGGAAGELFF
J: TRBJ2-3; V: TRBV4-1; D: .; size: .; DNA: TGCGCCAGCAGCCGGAGGACTGACATGGATACGCAGTATTTT; CDR3: CASSRRTDMDTQYF
J: TRBJ2-4; V: TRBV4-1; D: TRBD1; size: .; DNA: TGCGCCAGCAGCCAACGGACAGGGGAGCCCAAAAACATTCAGTACTTC; CDR3: CASSQRTGEPKNIQYF
J: TRBJ1-6; V: TRBV6-1; D: .; size: few; DNA: TGTGCCAGCAGTGGAACGGACTCCTATAATTCACCCCTCCACTTT; CDR3: CASSGTDSYNSPLHF
J: TRBJ1-2; V: TRBV6-5; D: .; size: .; DNA: TGTGCCAGCAGTTACCGGACGGGGGCGGTCGGCTACACCTTC; CDR3: CASSYRTGAVGYTF
J: TRBJ1-2; V: TRBV6-5; D: .; size: .; DNA: TGTGCCAGCAGTTACTCCAATAGGGACGGCTACACCTTC; CDR3: CASSYSNRDGYTF
J: TRBJ1-5; V: TRBV9; D: .; size: .; DNA: TGTGCCAGCAGCGTAAGGGGAGGCCTCAATCAGCCCCAGCATTTT; CDR3: CASSVRGGLNQPQHF
J: TRBJ2-7; V: TRBV27; D: TRBD1; size: .; DNA: TGTGCCAGCAGTGGACAGGACTCGGGCTACGAGCAGTACTTC; CDR3: CASSGQDSGYEQYF
J: TRBJ2-5; V: TRBV6-1; D: .; size: .; DNA: TGTGCCAGCAGCCCTCGGGAAGGGGCACCTTTAAACCAAGAGACCCAGTACTTC; CDR3: CASSPREGAPLNQETQYF
J: TRBJ2-2; V: TRBV6-2/TRBV6-3; D: .; size: .; DNA: TGTGCCAGCAGTTACTGGGTCACCGGGGAGCTGTTTTTT; CDR3: CASSYWVTGELFF
J: TRBJ2-7; V: TRBV7-6; D: TRBD1; size: few; DNA: TGTGCCAGCAGCCCGGACAGGGCTGCCTACGAGCAGTACTTC; CDR3: CASSPDRAAYEQYF
J: TRBJ2-5; V: TRBV20-1; D: .; size: .; DNA: TGCAGTGCCCCCAGGCACGCGGAGACCCAGTACTTC; CDR3: CSAPRHAETQYF
J: TRBJ2-7; V: TRBV15; D: .; size: few; DNA: TGTGCCACCAGCAGAGATTACGCCAACAACGAGCAGTACTTC; CDR3: CATSRDYANNEQYF
J: TRBJ2-7; V: TRBV3-1; D: TRBD2; size: .; DNA: TGTGCCAGCAGCCACAGGACTAGCGAAGGACCCTACGAGCAGTACTTC; CDR3: CASSHRTSEGPYEQYF
J: TRBJ2-2; V: TRBV11-1; D: .; size: .; DNA: TGTGCCAGCAGCTCAGACTGGGAAGGGGACACCGGGGAGCTGTTTTTT; CDR3: CASSSDWEGDTGELFF
J: TRBJ2-1; V: TRBV27; D: .; size: .; DNA: TGTGCCAGCAGTTTCGGGGATGGGTCCTACAATGAGCAGTTCTTC; CDR3: CASSFGDGSYNEQFF
J: TRBJ1-1; V: TRBV25-1; D: .; size: .; DNA: TGTGCCAGTCACAGGGATAACACTGAAGCTTTCTTT; CDR3: CASHRDNTEAFF
J: TRBJ2-7; V: TRBV9; D: .; size: .; DNA: TGTGCCAGCAGCGTAGCCTGGCATTTAGGGGCCAGGGTACACGAGCAGTACTTC; CDR3: CASSVAWHLGARVHEQYF